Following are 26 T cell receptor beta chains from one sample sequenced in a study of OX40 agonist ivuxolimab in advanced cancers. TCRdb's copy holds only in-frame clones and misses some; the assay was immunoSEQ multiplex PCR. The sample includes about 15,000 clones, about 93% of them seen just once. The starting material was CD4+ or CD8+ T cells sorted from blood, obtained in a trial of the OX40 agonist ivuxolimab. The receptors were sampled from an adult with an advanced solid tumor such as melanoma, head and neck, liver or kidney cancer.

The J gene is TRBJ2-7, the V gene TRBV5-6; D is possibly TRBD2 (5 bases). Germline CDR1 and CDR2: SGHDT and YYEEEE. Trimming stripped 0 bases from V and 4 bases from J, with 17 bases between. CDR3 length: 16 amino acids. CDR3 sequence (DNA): TGTGCCAGCAGCTTGGCGAGGGCAGGCATCGGTTACGAGCAGTACTTC. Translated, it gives CASSLARAGIGYEQYF.

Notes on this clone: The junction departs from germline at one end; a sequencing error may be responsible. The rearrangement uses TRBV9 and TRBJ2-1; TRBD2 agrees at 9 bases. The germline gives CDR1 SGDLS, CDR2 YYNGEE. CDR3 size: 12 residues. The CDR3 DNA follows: TGTGCCAGTAGCGGGAGAACATATGAGCAGTTCTTC. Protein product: CASSGRTYEQFF.

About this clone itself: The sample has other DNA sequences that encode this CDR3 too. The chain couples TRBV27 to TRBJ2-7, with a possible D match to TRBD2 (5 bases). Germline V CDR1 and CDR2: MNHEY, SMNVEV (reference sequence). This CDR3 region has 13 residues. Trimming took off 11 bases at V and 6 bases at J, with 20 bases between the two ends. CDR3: CAASGTVRSEQYF. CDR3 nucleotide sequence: TGTGCCGCGAGCGGAACTGTCCGGTCCGAGCAGTACTTC.

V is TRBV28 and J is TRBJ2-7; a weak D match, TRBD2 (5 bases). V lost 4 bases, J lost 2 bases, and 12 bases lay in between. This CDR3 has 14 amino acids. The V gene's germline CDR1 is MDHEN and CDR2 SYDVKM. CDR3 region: CASSSVWGAYEQYF. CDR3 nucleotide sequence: TGTGCCAGCAGTTCCGTGTGGGGAGCCTACGAGCAGTACTTC.

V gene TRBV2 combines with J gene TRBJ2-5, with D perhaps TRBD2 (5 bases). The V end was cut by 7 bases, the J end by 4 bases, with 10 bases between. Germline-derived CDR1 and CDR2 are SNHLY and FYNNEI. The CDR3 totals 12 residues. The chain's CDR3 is CASTPRGETQYF. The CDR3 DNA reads TGTGCCAGCACCCCCCGGGGAGAGACCCAGTACTTC. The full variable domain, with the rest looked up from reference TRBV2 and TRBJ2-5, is EPEVTQTPSHQVTQMGQEVILRCVPISNHLYFYWYRQILGQKVEFLVSFYNNEISEKSEIFDDQFSVERPDGSNFTLKIRSTKLEDSAMYFCASTPRGETQYFGPGTRLLVL.

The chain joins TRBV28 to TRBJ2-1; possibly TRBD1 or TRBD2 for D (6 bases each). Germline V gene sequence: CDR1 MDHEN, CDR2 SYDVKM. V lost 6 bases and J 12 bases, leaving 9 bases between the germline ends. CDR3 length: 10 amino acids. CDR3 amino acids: CASSGGRQFF. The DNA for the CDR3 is TGTGCCAGCAGCGGGGGCCGGCAGTTCTTC. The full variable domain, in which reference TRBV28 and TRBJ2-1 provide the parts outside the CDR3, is DVKVTQSSRYLVKRTGEKVFLECVQDMDHENMFWYRQDPGLGLRLIYFSYDVKMKEKGDIPEGYSVSREKKERFSLILESASTNQTSMYLCASSGGRQFFGPGTRLTVL.

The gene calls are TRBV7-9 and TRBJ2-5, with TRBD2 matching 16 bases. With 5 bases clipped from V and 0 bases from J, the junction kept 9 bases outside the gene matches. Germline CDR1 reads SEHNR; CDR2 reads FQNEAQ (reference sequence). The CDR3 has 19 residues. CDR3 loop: CASSPGTSGGASYQETQYF. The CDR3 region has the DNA TGTGCCAGCAGCCCCGGGACTAGCGGGGGGGCCTCCTACCAAGAGACCCAGTACTTC.

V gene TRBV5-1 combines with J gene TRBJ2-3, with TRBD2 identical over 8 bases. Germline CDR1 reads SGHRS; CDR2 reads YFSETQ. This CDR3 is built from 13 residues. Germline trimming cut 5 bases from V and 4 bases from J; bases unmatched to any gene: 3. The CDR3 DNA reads TGCGCCAGCAGAACTAGCGGACCAGATACGCAGTATTTT. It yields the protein CASRTSGPDTQYF. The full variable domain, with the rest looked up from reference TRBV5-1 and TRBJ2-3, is KAGVTQTPRYLIKTRGQQVTLSCSPISGHRSVSWYQQTPGQGLQFLFEYFSETQRNKGNFPGRFSGRQFSNSRSEMNVSTLELGDSALYLCASRTSGPDTQYFGPGTRLTVL.

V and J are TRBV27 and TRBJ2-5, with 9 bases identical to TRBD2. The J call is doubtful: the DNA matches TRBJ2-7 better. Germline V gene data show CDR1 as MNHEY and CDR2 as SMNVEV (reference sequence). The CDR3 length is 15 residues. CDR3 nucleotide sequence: TGTGCCAGCAGTCTGACTAGCGGAGATGCCTACGAGCAGTACTTC. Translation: CASSLTSGDAYEQYF.

CDR3 coding DNA: TGTGCCAGCAGCTGGGACTCCAACTATGGCTACACCTTC. It specifies CASSWDSNYGYTF. This chain joins TRBV6-5 and TRBJ1-2; D might be TRBD1 (5 bases). This CDR3 is built from 13 residues. The ends were cut back, 6 bases at V and 2 bases at J, with 10 bases in the middle. The germline V gene encodes CDR1 MNHEY and CDR2 SVGAGI.

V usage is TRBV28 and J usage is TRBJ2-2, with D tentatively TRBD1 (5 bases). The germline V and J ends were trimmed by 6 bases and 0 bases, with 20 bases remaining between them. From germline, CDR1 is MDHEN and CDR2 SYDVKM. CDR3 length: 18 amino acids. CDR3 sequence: CASSMLDSKSPNTGELFF. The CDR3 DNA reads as TGTGCCAGCAGCATGTTAGACAGCAAGAGCCCGAACACCGGGGAGCTGTTTTTT.

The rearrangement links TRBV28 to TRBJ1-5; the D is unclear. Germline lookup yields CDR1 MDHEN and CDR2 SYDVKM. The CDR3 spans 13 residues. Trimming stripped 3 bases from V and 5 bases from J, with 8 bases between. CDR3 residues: CASSFAGHQPQHF. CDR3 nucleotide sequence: TGTGCCAGCAGTTTTGCGGGTCATCAGCCCCAGCATTTT.

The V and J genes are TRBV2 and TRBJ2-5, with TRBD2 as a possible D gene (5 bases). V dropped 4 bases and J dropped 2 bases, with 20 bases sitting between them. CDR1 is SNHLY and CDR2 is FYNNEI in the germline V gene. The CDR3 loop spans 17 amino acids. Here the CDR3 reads CASSGIGSGNRQETQYF. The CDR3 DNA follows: TGTGCCAGCAGTGGAATAGGGTCGGGGAACAGACAAGAGACCCAGTACTTC.

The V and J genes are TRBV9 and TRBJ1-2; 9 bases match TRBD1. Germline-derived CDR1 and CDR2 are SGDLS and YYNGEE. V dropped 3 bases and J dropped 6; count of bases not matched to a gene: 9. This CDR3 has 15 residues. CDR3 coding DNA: TGTGCCAGCAGCGAAAACCCCGGGACAGGGCATGGCTACACCTTC. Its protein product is CASSENPGTGHGYTF.

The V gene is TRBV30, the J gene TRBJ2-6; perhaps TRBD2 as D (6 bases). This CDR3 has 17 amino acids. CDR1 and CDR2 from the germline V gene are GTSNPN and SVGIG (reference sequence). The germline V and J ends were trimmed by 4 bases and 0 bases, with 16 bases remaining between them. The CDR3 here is CAWTLLASLSGANVLTF. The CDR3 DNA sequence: TGTGCCTGGACCCTACTAGCAAGTCTCTCTGGGGCCAACGTCCTGACTTTC. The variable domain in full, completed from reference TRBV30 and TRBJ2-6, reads SQTIHQWPATLVQPVGSPLSLECTVEGTSNPNLYWYRQAAGRGLQLLFYSVGIGQISSEVPQNLSASRPQDRQFILSSKKLLLSDSGFYLCAWTLLASLSGANVLTFGAGSRLTVL.

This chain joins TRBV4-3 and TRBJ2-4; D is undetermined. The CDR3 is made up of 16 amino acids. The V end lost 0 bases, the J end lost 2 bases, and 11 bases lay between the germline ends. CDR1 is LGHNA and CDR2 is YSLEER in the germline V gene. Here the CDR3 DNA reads TGCGCCAGCAGCCAAGAGATCGGTGGGTCCAAAAACATTCAGTACTTC. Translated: CASSQEIGGSKNIQYF.

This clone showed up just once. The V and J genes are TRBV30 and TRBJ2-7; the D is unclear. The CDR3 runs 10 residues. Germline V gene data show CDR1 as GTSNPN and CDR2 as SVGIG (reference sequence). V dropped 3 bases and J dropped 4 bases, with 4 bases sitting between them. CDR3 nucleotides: TGTGCCTGGAGCGGGTACGAGCAGTACTTC. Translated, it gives CAWSGYEQYF.

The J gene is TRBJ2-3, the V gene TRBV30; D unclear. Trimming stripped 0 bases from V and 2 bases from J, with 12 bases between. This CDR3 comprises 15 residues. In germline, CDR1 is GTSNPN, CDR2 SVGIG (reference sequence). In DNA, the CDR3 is TGTGCCTGGAGTGTCGGATCGACTCCCACAGATACGCAGTATTTT. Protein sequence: CAWSVGSTPTDTQYF.

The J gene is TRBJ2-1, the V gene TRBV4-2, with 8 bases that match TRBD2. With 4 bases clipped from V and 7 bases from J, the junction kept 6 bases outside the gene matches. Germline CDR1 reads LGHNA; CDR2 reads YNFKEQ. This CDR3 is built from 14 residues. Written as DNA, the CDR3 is TGTGCCAGCAGCCTCGGGGGGGCCGGGAATGAGCAGTTCTTC. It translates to CASSLGGAGNEQFF.

Written as DNA, the CDR3 is TGCGCCAGCAGTGAGTCGTTACTAGCGGGACCATACCCCGCAGATACGCAGTATTTT. This encodes CASSESLLAGPYPADTQYF. The gene calls are TRBV10-1 and TRBJ2-3, with 10 bases matching TRBD2. The V gene's germline CDR1 is WNHNN and CDR2 SYGVQD (reference sequence). V shed 0 bases and J 4 bases; nucleotides not matched to a gene: 13. The CDR3 is made up of 19 amino acids.

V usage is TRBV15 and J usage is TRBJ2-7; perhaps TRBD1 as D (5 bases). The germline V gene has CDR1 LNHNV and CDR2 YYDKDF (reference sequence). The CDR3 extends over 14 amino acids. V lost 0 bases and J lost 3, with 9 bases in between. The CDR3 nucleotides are TGTGCCACCAGCAGAGACCGAGACAGCTACGAGCAGTACTTC. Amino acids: CATSRDRDSYEQYF.

The CDR3 here is CASSDYGGLNQPQHF. Written as DNA, the CDR3 is TGTGCCAGCAGTGATTATGGGGGGCTCAATCAGCCCCAGCATTTT. This chain connects TRBV2 to TRBJ1-5, with D perhaps TRBD1 (6 bases). The CDR3 contains 15 residues. Germline V lookup: CDR1 SNHLY, CDR2 FYNNEI. V gave up 3 bases and J gave up 3 bases, with 12 bases separating them.

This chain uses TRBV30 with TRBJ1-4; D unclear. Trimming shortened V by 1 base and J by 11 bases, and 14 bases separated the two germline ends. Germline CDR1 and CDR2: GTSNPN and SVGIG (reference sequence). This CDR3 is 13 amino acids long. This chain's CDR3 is CAWSDIDRAKLFF. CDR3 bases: TGTGCCTGGAGTGACATTGATCGGGCCAAACTGTTTTTT.

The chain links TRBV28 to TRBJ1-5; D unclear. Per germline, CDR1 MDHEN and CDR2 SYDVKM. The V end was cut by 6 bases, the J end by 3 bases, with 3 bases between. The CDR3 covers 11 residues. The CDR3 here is CASRDNQPQHF. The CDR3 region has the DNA TGTGCCAGCAGGGACAATCAGCCCCAGCATTTT.

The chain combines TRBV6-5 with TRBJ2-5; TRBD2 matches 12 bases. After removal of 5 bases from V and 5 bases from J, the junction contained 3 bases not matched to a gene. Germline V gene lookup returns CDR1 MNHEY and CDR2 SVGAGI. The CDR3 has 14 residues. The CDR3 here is CASSLAGGLETQYF. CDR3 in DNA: TGTGCCAGCAGTCTAGCGGGGGGGCTGGAGACCCAGTACTTC.

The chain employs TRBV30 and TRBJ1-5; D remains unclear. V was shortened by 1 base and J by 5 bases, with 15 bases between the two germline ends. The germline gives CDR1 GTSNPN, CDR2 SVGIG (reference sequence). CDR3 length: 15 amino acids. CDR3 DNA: TGTGCCTGGAGTGATAATCGGTCCACGTATCAGCCCCAGCATTTT. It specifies CAWSDNRSTYQPQHF.